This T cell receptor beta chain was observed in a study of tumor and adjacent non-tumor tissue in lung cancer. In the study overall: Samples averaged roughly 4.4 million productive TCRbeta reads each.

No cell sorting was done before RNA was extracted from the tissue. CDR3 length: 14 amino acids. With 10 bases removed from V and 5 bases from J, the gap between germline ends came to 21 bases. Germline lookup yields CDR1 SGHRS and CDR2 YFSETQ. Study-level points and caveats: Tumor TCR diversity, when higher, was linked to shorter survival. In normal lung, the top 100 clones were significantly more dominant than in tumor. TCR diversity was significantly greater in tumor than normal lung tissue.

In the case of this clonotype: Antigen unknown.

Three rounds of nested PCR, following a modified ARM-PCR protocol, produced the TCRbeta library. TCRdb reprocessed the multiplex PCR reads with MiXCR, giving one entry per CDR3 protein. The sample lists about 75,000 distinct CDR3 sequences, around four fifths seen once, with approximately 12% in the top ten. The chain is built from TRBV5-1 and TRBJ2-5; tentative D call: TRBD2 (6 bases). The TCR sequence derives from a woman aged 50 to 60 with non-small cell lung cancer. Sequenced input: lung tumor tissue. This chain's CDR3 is CAGSLAVGGETQYF. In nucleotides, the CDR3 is TGCGCCGGTAGCTTAGCGGTAGGAGGGGAGACCCAGTACTTC.